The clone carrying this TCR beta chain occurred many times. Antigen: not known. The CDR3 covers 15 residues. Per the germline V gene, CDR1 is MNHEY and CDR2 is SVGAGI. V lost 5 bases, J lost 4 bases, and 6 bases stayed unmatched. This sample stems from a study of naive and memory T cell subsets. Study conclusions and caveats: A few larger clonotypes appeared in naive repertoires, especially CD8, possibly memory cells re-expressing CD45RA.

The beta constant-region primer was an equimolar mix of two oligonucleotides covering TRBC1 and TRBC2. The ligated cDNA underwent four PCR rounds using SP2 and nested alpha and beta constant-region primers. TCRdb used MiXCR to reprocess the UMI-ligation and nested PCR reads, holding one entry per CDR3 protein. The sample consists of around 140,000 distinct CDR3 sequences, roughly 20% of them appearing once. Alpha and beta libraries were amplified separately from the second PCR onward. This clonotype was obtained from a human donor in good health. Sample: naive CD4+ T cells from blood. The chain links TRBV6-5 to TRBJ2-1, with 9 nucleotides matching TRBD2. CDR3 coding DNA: TGTGCCAGCAGTATGCTAGCGGGGAAATACAATGAGCAGTTCTTC. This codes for CASSMLAGKYNEQFF.